This T cell receptor (beta chain) appears in the sequencing data of a study of blood T cells in healthy people across ages. Findings and limits, study-wide: Observed TCR beta diversity per million T cells went down as age went up. This fall followed a roughly linear course with age. Naive T cell percentage strongly correlated with TCR beta diversity. The diversity estimates, figures obtained from one million T cells, were considered underestimates.

Together with a sample-barcoded 5' primer, a J-beta primer mix was included in a second PCR lasting roughly 6 to 12 cycles. Through a template-switch adaptor with 12 random nucleotides, each cDNA molecule received a tag. TCRdb re-analysed the 5' RACE reads in MiXCR, keeping a single row per CDR3 protein. The sample holds about 1.7 million distinct CDR3 sequences, 28% seen once. The CDR3 has 12 residues. Germline CDR1 reads DFQATT; CDR2 reads SNEGSKA (reference sequence). The germline V and J ends were trimmed by 5 bases and 1 base, with 8 bases remaining between them. Note on this clonotype: Antigen: not known.

Sequencing was performed on blood. The chain joins TRBV20-1 to TRBJ1-1; D is perhaps TRBD1 (5 bases). This TCR derives from a young woman in good health. The CDR3 DNA follows: TGCAGTGCTGGAGGACAGAACACTGAAGCTTTCTTT. It specifies CSAGGQNTEAFF.